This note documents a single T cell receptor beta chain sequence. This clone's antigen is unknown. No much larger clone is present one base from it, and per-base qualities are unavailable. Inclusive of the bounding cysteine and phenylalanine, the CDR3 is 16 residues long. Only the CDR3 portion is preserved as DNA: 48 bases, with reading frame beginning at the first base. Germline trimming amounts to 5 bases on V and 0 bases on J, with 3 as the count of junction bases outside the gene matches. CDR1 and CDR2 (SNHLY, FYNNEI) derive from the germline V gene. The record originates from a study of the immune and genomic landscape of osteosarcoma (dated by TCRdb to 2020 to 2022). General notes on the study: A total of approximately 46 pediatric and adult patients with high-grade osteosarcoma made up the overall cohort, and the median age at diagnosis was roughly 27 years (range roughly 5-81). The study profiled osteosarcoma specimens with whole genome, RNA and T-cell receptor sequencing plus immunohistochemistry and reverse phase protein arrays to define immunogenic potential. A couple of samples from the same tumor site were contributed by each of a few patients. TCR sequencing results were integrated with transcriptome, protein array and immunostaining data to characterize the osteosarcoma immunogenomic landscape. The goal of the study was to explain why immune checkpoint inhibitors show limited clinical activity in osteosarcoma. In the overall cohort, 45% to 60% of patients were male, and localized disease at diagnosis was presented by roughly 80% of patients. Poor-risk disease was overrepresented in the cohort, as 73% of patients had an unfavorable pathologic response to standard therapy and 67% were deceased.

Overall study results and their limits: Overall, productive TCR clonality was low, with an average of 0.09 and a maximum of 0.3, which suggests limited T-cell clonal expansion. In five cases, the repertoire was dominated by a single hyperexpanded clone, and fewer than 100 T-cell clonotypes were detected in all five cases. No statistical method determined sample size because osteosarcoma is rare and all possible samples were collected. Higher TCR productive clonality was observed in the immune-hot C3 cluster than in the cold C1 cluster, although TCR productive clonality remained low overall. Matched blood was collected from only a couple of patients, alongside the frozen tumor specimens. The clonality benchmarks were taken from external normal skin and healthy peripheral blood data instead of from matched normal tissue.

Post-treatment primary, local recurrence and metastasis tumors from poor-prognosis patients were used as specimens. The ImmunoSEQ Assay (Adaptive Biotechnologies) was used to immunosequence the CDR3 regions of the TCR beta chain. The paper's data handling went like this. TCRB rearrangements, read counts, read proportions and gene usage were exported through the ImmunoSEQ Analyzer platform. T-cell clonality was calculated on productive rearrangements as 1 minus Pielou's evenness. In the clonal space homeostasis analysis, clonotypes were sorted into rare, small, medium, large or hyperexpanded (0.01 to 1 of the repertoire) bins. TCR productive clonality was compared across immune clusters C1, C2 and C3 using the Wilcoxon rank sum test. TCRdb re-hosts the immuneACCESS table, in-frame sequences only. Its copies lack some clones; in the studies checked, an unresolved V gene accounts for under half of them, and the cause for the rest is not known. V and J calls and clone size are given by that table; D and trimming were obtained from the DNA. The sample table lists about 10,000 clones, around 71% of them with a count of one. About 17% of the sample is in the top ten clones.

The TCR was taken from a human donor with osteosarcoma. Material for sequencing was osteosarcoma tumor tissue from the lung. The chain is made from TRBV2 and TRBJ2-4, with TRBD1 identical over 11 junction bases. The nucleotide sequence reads TGTGCCAGCAGTCGGACAGGGGGCGAAGCCAAAAACATTCAGTACTTC. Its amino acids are CASSRTGGEAKNIQYF.